This is a list of T cell receptor beta chains from one sample in a study of response to subunit inactivated influenza vaccine. One entry per CDR3 protein, called by TCRdb with MiXCR from the RT-PCR reads. The table records around 540,000 distinct CDR3 sequences, about 10% of them present only once. Sequenced here: PBMCs from blood, sampled on the day of vaccination. The receptors stem from a man aged 50-59 years who received an inactivated influenza vaccine. Both conserved end residues are part of each CDR3. D genes are given only for firm matches. Size tells how often a clone was seen (once, few, many) or the class of an expanded clone, and some rows leave it out.

TRBV7-9	16	NA	TRBJ2-2	TRBD2	TGTGCCAGCAGCCTTAGCGGGAGGGCCCATACCGGGGAGCTGTTTTTT	CASSLSGRAHTGELFF
TRBV5-1	14	few	TRBJ2-5	NA	TGCGCCAGCAGCTTGGTTTCCAGACAAGAGACCCAGTACTTC	CASSLVSRQETQYF
TRBV18	17	NA	TRBJ2-5	TRBD2	TGTGCCAGCTCACCATCCGGGGTAGCGGGCATGGACAAGACCCAGTACTTC	CASSPSGVAGMDKTQYF
TRBV5-1	18	many	TRBJ2-1	TRBD2	TGCGCCAGCAGCTTTAATCTACCCGGAAGCAGCGGGAGAAATGAGCAGTTCTTC	CASSFNLPGSSGRNEQFF
TRBV29-1	14	few	TRBJ2-1	NA	TGCAGCGTTGACCGGGGGAGCTCCTACAATGAGCAGTTCTTC	CSVDRGSSYNEQFF
TRBV7-2	15	NA	TRBJ2-1	NA	TGTGCCAGCAGCTTAAGCGTCGGGGCCATCAGTGAGCAGTTCTTC	CASSLSVGAISEQFF
TRBV2	16	few	TRBJ2-1	TRBD2	TGTGCCAGCAGCTTAGAACCGGGACTAGCTTACAATGAGCAGTTCTTC	CASSLEPGLAYNEQFF
TRBV7-9	15	many	TRBJ2-7	TRBD1	TGTGCCAGCAGCTTCGGACAGGGGGTGTCCTACGAGCAGTACTTC	CASSFGQGVSYEQYF
TRBV20-1	14	few	TRBJ1-5	NA	TGCAGTGCTAGTTCGGAGGGACTAAGTCAGCCCCAGCATTTT	CSASSEGLSQPQHF
TRBV12-3/TRBV12-4	15	many	TRBJ2-7	TRBD2	TGTGCCAGCAGTCTCTCTAGCGGGGGGGCCTACGAGCAGTACTTC	CASSLSSGGAYEQYF
TRBV5-1	16	many	TRBJ2-3	NA	TGCGCCAGCAGACAATCAGCTGTGATGAGCACAGATACGCAGTATTTT	CASRQSAVMSTDTQYF
TRBV7-9	14	NA	TRBJ1-1	NA	TGTGCCAGCAGCAACAGGGCTGGGGACACTGAAGCTTTCTTT	CASSNRAGDTEAFF
TRBV20-1	15	NA	TRBJ1-6	TRBD1	TGCAGTGCTAGACCCGGGACAGGGAGAAATTCACCCCTCCACTTT	CSARPGTGRNSPLHF
TRBV6-1	17	NA	TRBJ2-6	TRBD1	TGTGCCAGCAGTAGGGGACAGGGGGCGTGGGGGGCCAACGTCCTGACTTTC	CASSRGQGAWGANVLTF
TRBV5-1	15	few	TRBJ2-1	TRBD2	TGCGCCAGCAGCTCCATTGGGGGGGATAACAATGAGCAGTTCTTC	CASSSIGGDNNEQFF
TRBV20-1	15	NA	TRBJ1-6	NA	TGCAGTGCTAGAGCGTCGGGGCTCTCTAATTCACCCCTCCACTTT	CSARASGLSNSPLHF
TRBV5-1	14	few	TRBJ2-3	TRBD1	TGCGCCAGCAGGCGGGACAGGGTTGGTGATACGCAGTATTTT	CASRRDRVGDTQYF
TRBV20-1	15	few	TRBJ2-3	NA	TGCAGTGCTAGAGATGACTGGGGATGGGGGAATACGCAGTATTTT	CSARDDWGWGNTQYF
TRBV28	17	NA	TRBJ2-3	TRBD2	TGTGCCAGCACCTCCTGGGGCGGGGGGGCCAGGAGAGATACGCAGTATTTT	CASTSWGGGARRDTQYF
TRBV13	14	NA	TRBJ2-7	TRBD1	TGTGCCAGCAGCTATGACAGGGGGAACTACGAGCAGTACTTC	CASSYDRGNYEQYF
TRBV20-1	13	NA	TRBJ2-7	NA	TGCAGTGCTAGGGGCGGATCTGGGGGGGAGCAGTACTTC	CSARGGSGGEQYF
TRBV4-2	20	few	TRBJ2-3	TRBD2	TGTGCCAGCAGCCAAGATGGGCGCGGACTAGCGGGGAAGAGCACAGATACGCAGTATTTT	CASSQDGRGLAGKSTDTQYF
TRBV7-7	15	few	TRBJ2-7	NA	TGTGCTAGCAGCATTAGCGAGGGGCCCTCCTACGAGCAGTACTTC	CASSISEGPSYEQYF
TRBV2	14	few	TRBJ1-1	NA	TGTGCCAGCAGGGGGGCCAGAAGGAACACTGAAGCTTTCTTT	CASRGARRNTEAFF
TRBV7-2	14	once	TRBJ2-7	NA	TGTGCCAGCAGCTTAGAGTTTAGCAACTACGAGCAGTACTTC	CASSLEFSNYEQYF
TRBV7-9	13	NA	TRBJ1-2	NA	TGTGCCAGCAGCTTAATCGCGTCGGATGGCTACACCTTC	CASSLIASDGYTF
TRBV28	13	NA	TRBJ2-7	TRBD2	TGTGCCAGCGGTTTGCGGGGGTCCTACGAGCAGTACTTC	CASGLRGSYEQYF
TRBV12-3/TRBV12-4	15	NA	TRBJ2-7	TRBD2	TGTGCCAGCAGGCCAACTAGCGGGAGGGGGTACGAGCAGTACTTC	CASRPTSGRGYEQYF
TRBV29-1	13	few	TRBJ2-7	NA	TGCAGCGTTGCGGGGGACAGTTCCTACGAGCAGTACTTC	CSVAGDSSYEQYF
TRBV4-1	15	few	TRBJ1-5	NA	TGCGCCAGCAGCCAAGATCTGTCAGGACTTAAGCCCCAGCATTTT	CASSQDLSGLKPQHF
TRBV18	15	NA	TRBJ1-1	TRBD1	TGTGCCAGCTCACGTACGGGACAGGGCGACACTGAAGCTTTCTTT	CASSRTGQGDTEAFF
TRBV6-5	14	few	TRBJ1-6	NA	TGTGCCAGCAGTTACCAACAGGGTGGTTCACCCCTCCACTTT	CASSYQQGGSPLHF
TRBV7-3	13	few	TRBJ2-7	TRBD1	TGTGCCAGCAGCCGGACAGGGTACCACGAGCAGTACTTC	CASSRTGYHEQYF
TRBV10-3	16	many	TRBJ2-7	NA	TGTGCCATCAGTAAGAGGACCCTCGAAGGTGTCAACGAGCAGTACTTC	CAISKRTLEGVNEQYF
TRBV4-3	20	few	TRBJ2-7	TRBD2	TGCGCCAGCAGCCAAGAACGGCGGGGACTAGCGGGGGCCAAACCCGACGAGCAGTACTTC	CASSQERRGLAGAKPDEQYF
TRBV2	13	NA	TRBJ2-3	NA	TGTGCCAGCCTGGTTAGAGGGACAGATACGCAGTATTTT	CASLVRGTDTQYF
TRBV7-2	13	few	TRBJ2-1	NA	TGTGCCAGCACCCTGACTAGACCCAATGAGCAGTTCTTC	CASTLTRPNEQFF
TRBV29-1	14	few	TRBJ2-1	NA	TGCAGCGGGACACAGGGAACCCTCTACAATGAGCAGTTCTTC	CSGTQGTLYNEQFF
TRBV12-3/TRBV12-4	16	once	TRBJ2-7	TRBD1	TGTGCCAGCAGTTTTTCAACCGGGACAGGCTCCTACGAGCAGTACTTC	CASSFSTGTGSYEQYF
TRBV5-1	19	few	TRBJ2-2	NA	TGCGCCAGCAGCTTGTATGGTTTCGGGGTCCCTGCGAACACCGGGGAGCTGTTTTTT	CASSLYGFGVPANTGELFF
TRBV20-1	14	few	TRBJ2-1	TRBD2	TGCAGTGCCACTAGCGGGAGGGGCTACAATGAGCAGTTCTTC	CSATSGRGYNEQFF
TRBV3-1	15	NA	TRBJ1-2	NA	TGTGCCAGCAGCCATGGAGCAGGGGCTGGATATGGCTACACCTTC	CASSHGAGAGYGYTF
TRBV7-8	14	many	TRBJ1-1	NA	TGTGCCAGCAGCGTCGGCCGGAGCAACACTGAAGCTTTCTTT	CASSVGRSNTEAFF
TRBV5-5	15	once	TRBJ2-3	TRBD2	TGTGCCAGCAGCTTTTGGACTAGCGGCACAGATACGCAGTATTTT	CASSFWTSGTDTQYF
TRBV9	16	NA	TRBJ2-1	NA	TGTGCCAGCAGCGTAGCTAGGACTCGCTCCTACAATGAGCAGTTCTTC	CASSVARTRSYNEQFF
TRBV20-1	15	few	TRBJ2-7	NA	TGCAGTGCTACCAAGGGGGGGCCACGGTTCTCCGAGCAGTACTTC	CSATKGGPRFSEQYF
TRBV11-2	15	few	TRBJ2-7	NA	TGTGCCAGCAGCTTAGATATAAGATTCGCCTACGAGCAGTACTTC	CASSLDIRFAYEQYF
TRBV4-3	16	NA	TRBJ1-1	NA	TGCGCCAGCAGCCAAGATCCCCAGGGTTATGGCACTGAAGCTTTCTTT	CASSQDPQGYGTEAFF
TRBV5-1	16	many	TRBJ2-3	NA	TGCGCCAGCAGCCGAACATTTTCCTCTAGCACAGATACGCAGTATTTT	CASSRTFSSSTDTQYF
TRBV14	13	NA	TRBJ2-2	NA	TGTGCCAGCAGACCCCAGGGGACCGGGGAGCTGTTTTTT	CASRPQGTGELFF